This TCR beta chain was obtained from a study of blood T cell repertoires in COVID-19. In the study overall: The samples span acute and convalescent COVID-19 from the United States, Italy and Spain. Nucleic acid was either cDNA or gDNA, and it came from T cells, B-cell-depleted T cells, or PBMCs.

Authors' methods: Estimation of nucleated cell counts was performed using reference gene primer amplification. Some clones are missing from TCRdb's copy, which holds only in-frame ones; the method was immunoSEQ multiplex PCR. V and J calls and clone size are given by that table; D and trimming were obtained from the DNA. The table has some 67,000 clones, roughly 88% seen once; the top ten hold over 0.95%. The germline V and J ends were trimmed by 0 bases and 0 bases, with 12 bases remaining between them. The CDR3 is 17 amino acids. Per germline, CDR1 LNHDA and CDR2 SQIVND (reference sequence). Sequenced: peripheral blood. This rearrangement joins TRBV19 to TRBJ1-3, with D unclear. This receptor was taken from a woman aged 55 to 70 with acute or convalescent COVID-19. The CDR3 DNA reads TGTGCCAGTAGTATAGAAATTCAGTGGCTCTCTGGAAACACCATATATTTT. Translated: CASSIEIQWLSGNTIYF.